One and the same sample provided the 24 T cell receptor beta chains below, sequenced in a study of shared clonotypes between healthy human individuals. Some clones are missing from TCRdb's copy, which holds only in-frame ones; the method was immunoSEQ multiplex PCR. This table holds millions of clones, approximately 94% found once. CD8 cells regarded as naive lacked CD45RO, were positively chosen for CCR7, and omitted terminally differentiated effector memory CD45RA+ cells. Specimen: naive CD8+ T cells sorted from blood. The receptors stem from a man younger than 35 in good health.

The chain employs TRBV19 and TRBJ2-7, with a weak D call TRBD2 (5 bases). CDR1 is LNHDA and CDR2 is SQIVND in the germline V gene (reference sequence). V shed 5 bases and J shed 0 bases, with 20 bases lying between them. The CDR3 runs to 17 residues. The CDR3 region has the DNA TGTGCCAGTAGTCCTCGCCGAGGCTCGCGGGCCTCCTACGAGCAGTACTTC. Translated: CASSPRRGSRASYEQYF.

V is TRBV5-1 and J is TRBJ1-2; no clear D gene. The CDR3 totals 14 residues. CDR1 is SGHRS, CDR2 YFSETQ, per germline. The V end was cut by 0 bases, the J end by 0 bases, with 6 bases between. CDR3 loop: CASSLDGSNYGYTF. CDR3 in DNA: TGCGCCAGCAGCTTGGATGGTTCTAACTATGGCTACACCTTC.

This chain links TRBV7-6 with TRBJ2-7, with 10 bases fitting TRBD2. CDR1 and CDR2 (germline): SGHVS, FNYEAQ. V shed 1 base, J shed 4 bases, and the junction held 19 bases outside the gene matches. The CDR3 runs 20 residues. CDR3 sequence (DNA): TGTGCCAGCAGCTTAGTAACCCCGTTGAGCCTAGCGGGAGTCCATTACGAGCAGTACTTC. The encoded protein is CASSLVTPLSLAGVHYEQYF.

The gene calls are TRBV28 and TRBJ2-2; TRBD2 agrees at 8 bases. V was pared by 2 bases and J by 8 bases, with 1 base of the junction left unmatched. Germline V gene lookup returns CDR1 MDHEN and CDR2 SYDVKM. The CDR3 consists of 13 residues. The DNA of the CDR3 is TGTGCCAGCAGTTTACCTAGCGGGGGGGAGCTGTTTTTT. Encoded protein: CASSLPSGGELFF.

The V gene is TRBV28, the J gene TRBJ2-7; 7 bases are shared with TRBD1. Germline-derived CDR1 and CDR2 are MDHEN and SYDVKM. The CDR3 contains 11 residues. V was clipped by 4 bases and J by 9 bases; unmatched bases: 3. As DNA, the CDR3 is TGTGCCAGCAGTTATACAGGGGCGCAGTACTTC. This encodes CASSYTGAQYF.

CDR3 residues: CASRGLTGGDYGYTF. The CDR3 nucleotides are TGTGCCAGCAGGGGGTTGACAGGGGGCGACTATGGCTACACCTTC. The V gene is TRBV2, the J gene TRBJ1-2, with 10 positions matching TRBD1. J lost 3 bases, V lost 6 bases, and 7 bases had no gene match. This CDR3 contains 15 residues. Germline CDR1 SNHLY, CDR2 FYNNEI.

The CDR3 nucleotides read TGCGCCAGCAGCCTATCAGCTGGCGGGGGGCGGACAGATACGCAGTATTTT. Protein: CASSLSAGGGRTDTQYF. The rearrangement links TRBV4-1 to TRBJ2-3, with TRBD2 matching over 8 bases. The CDR3 covers 17 residues. Per the germline V gene, CDR1 is MGHRA and CDR2 is YSYEKL. J gave up 3 bases and V 4 bases, and 12 bases lay outside the gene matches.

The rearrangement uses TRBV6-5 and TRBJ2-7, with 10 positions matching TRBD1. Germline V lookup: CDR1 MNHEY, CDR2 SVGAGI. V gave up 2 bases and J gave up 5 bases; unmatched junction bases: 3. This CDR3 contains 14 residues. For the CDR3, the DNA is TGTGCCAGCAGTTACGAGACAGGGGGCCACGAGCAGTACTTC. Translating gives CASSYETGGHEQYF.

This chain links TRBV5-4 with TRBJ1-1, with no clear D. Germline lookup yields CDR1 SGHNT and CDR2 YYREEE (reference sequence). V lost 3 bases and J lost 4, with 13 bases in between. CDR3 size: 14 residues. CDR3 protein: CASSSESSLTEAFF. Written as DNA, the CDR3 is TGTGCCAGCAGCTCCGAGTCCTCCCTCACTGAAGCTTTCTTT.

This rearrangement joins TRBV19 to TRBJ2-1, with D perhaps matching TRBD2 (6 bases). Per germline, CDR1 LNHDA and CDR2 SQIVND (reference sequence). V dropped 3 bases and J dropped 3 bases, with 18 bases sitting between them. This CDR3 has 17 residues. CDR3 nucleotide sequence: TGTGCCAGTAGTATGGGAGGACCTAGCGAGTACTACAATGAGCAGTTCTTC. As protein: CASSMGGPSEYYNEQFF.

V is TRBV11-2 and J is TRBJ1-2; no clear D. CDR3 length equals 15 residues. Between the trimmed V and J ends, which lost 4 bases and 2 bases, there was a span of 14 bases. Germline CDR1 is SGHAT and CDR2 is FQNNGV. The CDR3 DNA is TGTGCCAGCAGCTCCCCCCTGGGGAGAAACTATGGCTACACCTTC. It encodes CASSSPLGRNYGYTF.

The chain joins TRBV19 to TRBJ1-2; unclear D gene. Germline V gene data show CDR1 as LNHDA and CDR2 as SQIVND (reference sequence). The CDR3 consists of 8 residues. Trimming left V 11 bases short and J 8 bases short, with 6 bases between. CDR3 coding DNA: TGTGCCTCAGGAGGCTACACCTTC. Amino acid sequence: CASGGYTF.

The chain employs TRBV2 and TRBJ2-1; D is perhaps TRBD2 (6 bases). Germline V CDR1 and CDR2: SNHLY, FYNNEI. Trimming cost V 7 bases and J 0 bases, with 10 bases left between them. CDR3 size: 14 residues. In nucleotides, the CDR3 is TGTGCCAGCATTCCGGACTACTCCTACAATGAGCAGTTCTTC. It encodes CASIPDYSYNEQFF.

This clone was detected once. The chain has TRBV6-5 and TRBJ2-7, with D maybe TRBD2 (5 bases). This CDR3 spans 14 amino acids. V lost 6 bases, J lost 2 bases, and 14 bases lay in between. From germline, CDR1 is MNHEY and CDR2 SVGAGI. The CDR3 is CASRILRAAYEQYF. The CDR3 bases are TGTGCCAGCAGGATTTTGCGGGCAGCCTACGAGCAGTACTTC.

V and J are TRBV5-1 and TRBJ2-4; D may be TRBD1 (6 bases). V lost 2 bases and J lost 0, with 12 bases in between. From germline, CDR1 is SGHRS and CDR2 YFSETQ. The CDR3 sequence is 16 residues long. CDR3 sequence: CASSLPQGSAKNIQYF. Here the CDR3 DNA reads TGCGCCAGCAGCTTACCACAGGGCTCAGCCAAAAACATTCAGTACTTC. The variable domain in full, with the rest retrieved from reference TRBV5-1 and TRBJ2-4, is KAGVTQTPRYLIKTRGQQVTLSCSPISGHRSVSWYQQTPGQGLQFLFEYFSETQRNKGNFPGRFSGRQFSNSRSEMNVSTLELGDSALYLCASSLPQGSAKNIQYFGAGTRLSVL.

The chain is built from TRBV9 and TRBJ2-1; D unresolved. The CDR3 spans 14 residues. Trimming removed 3 bases from V and 7 bases from J, with 14 bases in between. Germline V CDR1 and CDR2: SGDLS, YYNGEE. The CDR3 nucleotides read TGTGCCAGCAGCGCTTCCGGGTCCCCAAATGAGCAGTTCTTC. Translated, it gives CASSASGSPNEQFF. The variable domain in full, with the rest retrieved from reference TRBV9 and TRBJ2-1, is DSGVTQTPKHLITATGQRVTLRCSPRSGDLSVYWYQQSLDQGLQFLIQYYNGEERAKGNILERFSAQQFPDLHSELNLSSLELGDSALYFCASSASGSPNEQFFGPGTRLTVL.

The chain carries TRBV9 and TRBJ2-1; 11 bases map to TRBD2. The germline CDR1 and CDR2 sequences are SGDLS and YYNGEE. The CDR3 loop spans 18 amino acids. The J segment lost 0 bases and the V segment lost 3 bases, leaving 8 bases of the junction unmatched. In DNA, the CDR3 is TGTGCCAGCAGCGCCTCCGGGACTAGCGGTAACTCCTACAATGAGCAGTTCTTC. Translating it yields CASSASGTSGNSYNEQFF.

This chain joins TRBV2 and TRBJ2-7; unclear D gene. CDR1 SNHLY and CDR2 FYNNEI come from the germline V gene. There are 16 residues in the CDR3. Trimming cost V 2 bases and J 3 bases, with 17 bases left between them. The CDR3 is CASSEWPVPRVYEQYF. CDR3 coding DNA: TGTGCCAGCAGTGAATGGCCGGTCCCTAGGGTCTACGAGCAGTACTTC. Combining the CDR3 with reference TRBV2 and TRBJ2-7 gives the whole variable domain EPEVTQTPSHQVTQMGQEVILRCVPISNHLYFYWYRQILGQKVEFLVSFYNNEISEKSEIFDDQFSVERPDGSNFTLKIRSTKLEDSAMYFCASSEWPVPRVYEQYFGPGTRLTVT.

Worth noting for this clone: Other DNA sequences in this specimen translate into the identical CDR3. CDR3 nucleotide sequence: TGTGCCAGCAGTTTACCCGGGAACACTGAAGCTTTCTTT. This translates into CASSLPGNTEAFF. This chain joins TRBV27 and TRBJ1-1; no firm D call. Germline V gene lookup returns CDR1 MNHEY and CDR2 SMNVEV (reference sequence). The CDR3 totals 13 residues. The V end lost 2 bases, the J end lost 1 base, and 5 bases lay between the germline ends.

The chain uses TRBV28 and TRBJ2-1; 11 bases are shared with TRBD2. Germline CDR1 reads MDHEN; CDR2 reads SYDVKM. With 3 bases clipped from V and 7 bases from J, the junction kept 5 bases outside the gene matches. The CDR3 loop spans 15 amino acids. The CDR3 nucleotides read TGTGCCAGCAGTTTCCCCGGGACTAGCGGTAATGAGCAGTTCTTC. Encoded protein: CASSFPGTSGNEQFF.

The chain links TRBV6-1 to TRBJ2-1; unclear D gene. V lost 0 bases and J lost 3, with 9 bases in between. In germline, CDR1 is MNHNS, CDR2 SASEGT. This CDR3 is 15 amino acids long. The CDR3 sequence: CASSEAPPSYNEQFF. CDR3 coding DNA: TGTGCCAGCAGTGAAGCTCCTCCAAGCTACAATGAGCAGTTCTTC.

V gene TRBV30 combines with J gene TRBJ2-7; no firm D call. From germline, CDR1 is GTSNPN and CDR2 SVGIG (reference sequence). V was trimmed by 2 bases and J by 2 bases, leaving 16 bases between them. The CDR3 contains 15 residues. The CDR3, as DNA: TGTGCCTGGAGTATCGGGTACAGCCAGACCTACGAGCAGTACTTC. Its protein product is CAWSIGYSQTYEQYF.

The V call is TRBV6-6, the J call TRBJ2-3; D unclear. There are 14 residues in the CDR3. Per germline, CDR1 MNHNY and CDR2 SVGAGI (reference sequence). Trimming stripped 11 bases from V and 6 bases from J, with 21 bases between. The CDR3: CAASLFGPTDTQYF. The CDR3 DNA reads TGTGCCGCCTCTTTATTCGGGCCAACGGATACGCAGTATTTT.

The chain couples TRBV6-5 to TRBJ1-5; no reliable D call. V gave up 5 bases and J gave up 1 base, with 9 bases separating them. This CDR3 has 14 residues. Germline V gene data show CDR1 as MNHEY and CDR2 as SVGAGI. CDR3 bases: TGTGCCAGCAGTGCGACGGAAAGCAATCAGCCCCAGCATTTT. Its translation is CASSATESNQPQHF.